What follows are 27 T cell receptor beta chains derived from one specimen sequenced in a study of graft-versus-host responses after intestinal transplantation. Profiling relied on immunoSEQ multiplex PCR, and the TCRdb table lists in-frame clones only, not all of them. The sample shows about 120,000 clones, just over 90% of them seen only once. For these TCRs, the target antigens are not known. Sequenced material: unstimulated CD4+ T cells sorted from spleen or lymph node cells, taken before transplant. The receptors stem from a human donor who was the organ donor for an intestinal transplant.

The chain combines TRBV20-1 with TRBJ2-1, with TRBD2 as a possible D gene (6 bases). Per germline, CDR1 DFQATT and CDR2 SNEGSKA (reference sequence). The CDR3 runs 11 residues. The germline V and J ends were trimmed by 8 bases and 6 bases, with 11 bases remaining between them. The CDR3 here is CSPLGGNEQFF. In nucleotides, the CDR3 is TGCAGTCCACTGGGGGGCAATGAGCAGTTCTTC.

V is TRBV4-2 and J is TRBJ1-4; 7 bases map to TRBD1. Looked up from germline, CDR1 is LGHNA and CDR2 is YNFKEQ. The CDR3 contains 15 residues. Trimming at V came to 4 bases and at J to 6 bases, leaving 8 bases not matched to a gene. The CDR3 DNA reads as TGTGCCAGCAGCCTACGGGACAGAGAGTATGAAAAACTGTTTTTT. Residues: CASSLRDREYEKLFF.

CDR3 protein: CASSSTGNYGYTF. The CDR3 DNA is TGTGCCAGCAGTTCGACAGGGAACTATGGCTACACCTTC. The chain uses TRBV2 and TRBJ1-2; 7 bases align to TRBD1. The germline V gene encodes CDR1 SNHLY and CDR2 FYNNEI. The CDR3 runs 13 residues. With V trimmed by 5 bases and J by 2 bases, 2 bases remained unmatched. Together with reference TRBV2 and TRBJ1-2, the CDR3 gives the full variable domain: EPEVTQTPSHQVTQMGQEVILRCVPISNHLYFYWYRQILGQKVEFLVSFYNNEISEKSEIFDDQFSVERPDGSNFTLKIRSTKLEDSAMYFCASSSTGNYGYTFGSGTRLTVV.

This chain connects TRBV10-3 to TRBJ2-1; unclear D gene. The germline V gene encodes CDR1 ENHRY and CDR2 SYGVKD. This CDR3 spans 14 amino acids. Trimming removed 3 bases at V and 7 bases at J, with 13 bases between. As DNA, the CDR3 is TGTGCCATCAGTGACAGTCTCCCGGTAAATGAGCAGTTCTTC. This translates into CAISDSLPVNEQFF.

The chain is built from TRBV5-4 and TRBJ1-2; 7 bases are shared with TRBD1. V was clipped by 0 bases and J by 6 bases; unmatched bases: 5. CDR1 is SGHNT and CDR2 is YYREEE in the germline V gene (reference sequence). This CDR3 spans 14 amino acids. CDR3 sequence (DNA): TGTGCCAGCAGCTTGGCTCAAGGGGGCGATGGCTACACCTTC. Translating gives CASSLAQGGDGYTF.

The chain employs TRBV28 and TRBJ2-5; TRBD2 matches at 10 bases. V shed 2 bases and J 3 bases; nucleotides not matched to a gene: 3. There are 15 residues in the CDR3. Germline CDR1 reads MDHEN; CDR2 reads SYDVKM. CDR3 nucleotides: TGTGCCAGCAGTTTAAAGCTAGCGGGAGAAGAGACCCAGTACTTC. Its protein is CASSLKLAGEETQYF.

The genes are TRBV18 and TRBJ1-1, with 10 bases fitting TRBD1. J was trimmed by 2 bases and V by 5 bases; bases with no gene match: 8. This CDR3 contains 16 residues. Germline-derived CDR1 and CDR2 are KGHSH and LQKENI. CDR3 loop: CASSARRDRGNTEAFF. DNA of the CDR3: TGTGCCAGCTCAGCAAGGAGGGACAGGGGAAACACTGAAGCTTTCTTT.

The rearrangement uses TRBV30 and TRBJ1-1; D perhaps matches TRBD1 (6 bases). Trimming pared 8 bases from V and 2 bases from J, leaving 12 bases between. The CDR3 covers 12 residues. Looked up from germline, CDR1 is GTSNPN and CDR2 is SVGIG (reference sequence). The chain's CDR3 is CAAKTGNTEAFF. The CDR3 DNA reads TGTGCCGCAAAGACAGGTAACACTGAAGCTTTCTTT. The complete variable domain, with remaining parts taken from reference TRBV30 and TRBJ1-1, reads SQTIHQWPATLVQPVGSPLSLECTVEGTSNPNLYWYRQAAGRGLQLLFYSVGIGQISSEVPQNLSASRPQDRQFILSSKKLLLSDSGFYLCAAKTGNTEAFFGQGTRLTVV.

The CDR3 bases are TGTGCCAGCAGTGGCAGGGGTCAGCCCCAGCATTTT. It yields the protein CASSGRGQPQHF. The chain combines TRBV28 with TRBJ1-5; maybe TRBD1 (6 bases). Germline V gene data show CDR1 as MDHEN and CDR2 as SYDVKM. V lost 5 bases and J 6 bases, leaving 8 bases between the germline ends. The CDR3 runs 12 residues.

The rearrangement uses TRBV28 and TRBJ2-1; 7 bases line up with TRBD1. V shed 2 bases and J 4 bases; nucleotides not matched to a gene: 14. Germline V gene lookup returns CDR1 MDHEN and CDR2 SYDVKM. The CDR3 loop spans 18 amino acids. CDR3 in amino acids: CASSLGKPGQIRYNEQFF. DNA of the CDR3: TGTGCCAGCAGTTTAGGGAAACCGGGACAGATAAGGTACAATGAGCAGTTCTTC.

The rearrangement joins TRBV5-1 to TRBJ2-5; 14 nucleotides align to TRBD2. Trimming cost V 0 bases and J 4 bases; bases outside gene matches: 5. Per the germline V gene, CDR1 is SGHRS and CDR2 is YFSETQ. This CDR3 has 17 amino acids. This chain's CDR3 is CASSLETSGRARETQYF. CDR3 sequence (DNA): TGCGCCAGCAGCTTGGAGACTAGCGGGAGGGCCAGAGAGACCCAGTACTTC.

Concerning this clone itself: At one end the junction does not follow the germline gene, possibly because of a read error. The chain couples TRBV7-9 to TRBJ2-6, with 9 bases fitting TRBD1. The CDR3 runs to 18 residues. Per the germline V gene, CDR1 is SEHNR and CDR2 is FQNEAQ (reference sequence). The chain's CDR3 is CAGSLPGQGKAGANVLTF. Here the CDR3 DNA reads TGTGCCGGCAGCCTCCCGGGACAGGGAAAGGCTGGGGCCAACGTCCTGACTTTC.

The genes are TRBV11-2 and TRBJ2-5, with a weak D call TRBD1 (6 bases). Germline V CDR1 and CDR2: SGHAT, FQNNGV. The CDR3 length is 14 residues. Trimming removed 6 bases at V and 0 bases at J, with 11 bases between. The CDR3 DNA is TGTGCCAGCAGTCGACAGGCCTACCAAGAGACCCAGTACTTC. Its translation: CASSRQAYQETQYF.

This sequence joins TRBV6-6 and TRBJ2-2; D may be TRBD1 (6 bases). With 5 bases removed from V and 0 bases from J, the gap between germline ends came to 13 bases. Germline V gene data show CDR1 as MNHNY and CDR2 as SVGAGI (reference sequence). This CDR3 is 16 amino acids long. CDR3 DNA: TGTGCCAGCAGTCAAACAGGGCTCTCGAACACCGGGGAGCTGTTTTTT. This gives the protein CASSQTGLSNTGELFF.

V is TRBV7-9 and J is TRBJ1-3; the D is unclear. Trimming pared 4 bases from V and 4 bases from J, leaving 5 bases between. The V gene's germline CDR1 is SEHNR and CDR2 FQNEAQ (reference sequence). This CDR3 spans 12 amino acids. CDR3 amino acids: CASSSQGNTIYF. The CDR3 DNA follows: TGTGCCAGCAGCTCCCAGGGAAACACCATATATTTT. The entire variable domain, with the rest obtained from reference TRBV7-9 and TRBJ1-3, is as follows: DTGVSQNPRHKITKRGQNVTFRCDPISEHNRLYWYRQTLGQGPEFLTYFQNEAQLEKSRLLSDRFSAERPKGSFSTLEIQRTEQGDSAMYLCASSSQGNTIYFGEGSWLTVV.

The chain employs TRBV19 and TRBJ2-5, with 8 bases matching TRBD1. The CDR3 consists of 16 residues. With V trimmed by 5 bases and J by 5 bases, 13 bases remained unmatched. Germline V CDR1 and CDR2: LNHDA, SQIVND (reference sequence). The CDR3 loop is CASSPPTGAVGETQYF. Written as DNA, the CDR3 is TGTGCCAGTAGTCCTCCGACAGGGGCGGTTGGTGAGACCCAGTACTTC.

This chain links TRBV5-1 with TRBJ2-7, with 9 bases matching TRBD1. V shed 1 base and J 2 bases; nucleotides not matched to a gene: 7. From germline, CDR1 is SGHRS and CDR2 YFSETQ. CDR3 length: 16 amino acids. For the CDR3, the DNA is TGCGCCAGCAGCTTGCCGGACAGGGGCGCACCCTACGAGCAGTACTTC. This translates into CASSLPDRGAPYEQYF.

This clone was observed once. The chain recombines TRBV20-1 with TRBJ2-4; D is ambiguous. The germline V gene has CDR1 DFQATT and CDR2 SNEGSKA (reference sequence). Trimming shortened V by 4 bases and J by 9 bases, and 7 bases separated the two germline ends. CDR3 length equals 10 residues. CDR3 sequence reads: CSATDTIQYF. The DNA for the CDR3 is TGCAGTGCTACCGACACCATTCAGTACTTC.

This chain connects TRBV30 to TRBJ1-2, with TRBD1 as a possible D gene (5 bases). V was clipped by 2 bases and J by 10 bases, with 14 bases between them. The CDR3 totals 12 residues. Per the germline V gene, CDR1 is GTSNPN and CDR2 is SVGIG (reference sequence). DNA of the CDR3: TGTGCCTGGAGTAGCCAGGGCCGCTACTACACCTTC. Amino acid sequence: CAWSSQGRYYTF. Supplemented by reference TRBV30 and TRBJ1-2, the full variable domain reads SQTIHQWPATLVQPVGSPLSLECTVEGTSNPNLYWYRQAAGRGLQLLFYSVGIGQISSEVPQNLSASRPQDRQFILSSKKLLLSDSGFYLCAWSSQGRYYTFGSGTRLTVV.

The chain links TRBV5-6 to TRBJ2-5; no firm D call. The CDR3 has 15 residues. Germline lookup yields CDR1 SGHDT and CDR2 YYEEEE. V was trimmed by 3 bases and J by 2 bases, leaving 14 bases between them. Here the CDR3 DNA reads TGTGCCAGCAGCTCCCGACGGCAGCTTCAAGAGACCCAGTACTTC. It translates to CASSSRRQLQETQYF.

V is TRBV10-3 and J is TRBJ1-2; 9 bases fit TRBD1. From germline, CDR1 is ENHRY and CDR2 SYGVKD. This CDR3 is built from 15 residues. V lost 4 bases to trimming and J lost 4 bases; unmatched junction nucleotides: 7. The CDR3 loop reads CAISVGGTGTYGYTF. The CDR3 region has the DNA TGTGCCATCAGTGTTGGGGGGACAGGGACCTATGGCTACACCTTC.

CDR3 sequence: CASRASPGELFF. CDR3 DNA sequence: TGCGCCAGCAGAGCGTCTCCCGGGGAGCTGTTTTTT. The V and J genes are TRBV10-2 and TRBJ2-2; D is ambiguous. V was pared by 6 bases and J by 6 bases, with 8 bases between. Germline CDR1 reads WSHSY; CDR2 reads SAAADI. The CDR3 spans 12 residues.

This chain joins TRBV5-6 and TRBJ2-7; 9 nucleotides align to TRBD1. Trimming took 5 bases from V and 3 from J; bases not matched to a gene: 15. The CDR3 consists of 17 residues. Germline V CDR1 and CDR2: SGHDT, YYEEEE. In nucleotides, the CDR3 is TGTGCCAGCAGTTTCATATACTTGGGACAGGGAGGCTACGAGCAGTACTTC. Translating gives CASSFIYLGQGGYEQYF.

The chain employs TRBV28 and TRBJ2-1; TRBD2 aligns across 7 bases. The V segment lost 8 bases and the J segment 2 bases; nucleotides outside the gene matches: 12. In germline, CDR1 is MDHEN, CDR2 SYDVKM. This CDR3 has 16 amino acids. In DNA form, the CDR3 reads TGTGCCAGCCAAGGGTGGCTAGCGGAGACCTACAATGAGCAGTTCTTC. It is translated as CASQGWLAETYNEQFF. The variable domain in full, with the rest retrieved from reference TRBV28 and TRBJ2-1, is DVKVTQSSRYLVKRTGEKVFLECVQDMDHENMFWYRQDPGLGLRLIYFSYDVKMKEKGDIPEGYSVSREKKERFSLILESASTNQTSMYLCASQGWLAETYNEQFFGPGTRLTVL.

The gene calls are TRBV7-9 and TRBJ2-1; the match to TRBD2 covers 7 bases. The CDR3 runs 14 residues. With 6 bases clipped from V and 1 base from J, the junction kept 3 bases outside the gene matches. CDR1 is SEHNR and CDR2 is FQNEAQ in the germline V gene (reference sequence). The CDR3 DNA reads TGTGCCAGCAGACCTAGCGGTTCCTACAATGAGCAGTTCTTC. The encoded protein is CASRPSGSYNEQFF. Full variable domain (rest looked up from reference TRBV7-9 and TRBJ2-1): DTGVSQNPRHKITKRGQNVTFRCDPISEHNRLYWYRQTLGQGPEFLTYFQNEAQLEKSRLLSDRFSAERPKGSFSTLEIQRTEQGDSAMYLCASRPSGSYNEQFFGPGTRLTVL.

The chain joins TRBV9 to TRBJ1-2; D is ambiguous. Trimming took off 1 base at V and 4 bases at J, with 8 bases between the two ends. The CDR3 loop spans 13 amino acids. The germline CDR1 and CDR2 sequences are SGDLS and YYNGEE. DNA for the CDR3: TGTGCCAGCAGCGTACGGGGTGGCTATGGCTACACCTTC. Protein sequence: CASSVRGGYGYTF.

J is TRBJ2-5 and V is TRBV4-2, with 13 bases matching TRBD2. This CDR3 is 16 amino acids long. V shed 4 bases, J shed 4 bases, and the junction held 6 bases outside the gene matches. CDR1 is LGHNA, CDR2 YNFKEQ, per germline. CDR3 residues: CASSPGTSGETETQYF. For the CDR3, the DNA is TGTGCCAGCAGCCCGGGGACTAGCGGGGAAACAGAGACCCAGTACTTC.